Below are 14 T cell receptor beta chains sequenced from a single sample in a study of identical twins. TCRdb processed the 5' RACE reads anew with MiXCR; each CDR3 protein has one entry. The sample consists of 350,000 to 400,000 distinct CDR3 sequences, about 9% of them appearing once. The sample was naive T cells sorted from blood. Receptor source: a woman aged 45 to 65 in good health.

This clonotype was picked up a small number of times. The chain combines TRBV4-1 with TRBJ2-7; D is ambiguous. Trimming took 0 bases from V and 2 from J, leaving 5 bases between them. Germline assignment: CDR1 MGHRA and CDR2 YSYEKL. This CDR3 spans 13 amino acids. CDR3 coding DNA: TGCGCCAGCAGCCAAGAGAGGACCTACGAGCAGTACTTC. Its protein product is CASSQERTYEQYF.

The chain carries TRBV27 and TRBJ2-2; 7 bases align to TRBD1. The germline gives CDR1 MNHEY, CDR2 SMNVEV (reference sequence). Losses at the gene ends were 5 bases for V and 5 bases for J; bases not matched to a gene: 8. CDR3 length: 15 amino acids. CDR3 loop: CASSLPHRGTGELFF. CDR3 sequence (DNA): TGTGCCAGCAGTCTACCTCACAGGGGAACCGGGGAGCTGTTTTTT.

This clonotype appeared a few times. The rearrangement uses TRBV7-2 and TRBJ2-7, with 8 bases lining up with TRBD2. Germline V gene lookup returns CDR1 SGHTA and CDR2 FQGNSA. The CDR3 runs 14 residues. J was trimmed by 5 bases and V by 4 bases; bases with no gene match: 7. Here the CDR3 DNA reads TGTGCCAGCAGCTCGGGCTGGACTAGCAACGAGCAGTACTTC. Its translation: CASSSGWTSNEQYF. Based on the CDR3 plus reference TRBV7-2 and TRBJ2-7, the full variable domain is GAGVSQSPSNKVTEKGKDVELRCDPISGHTALYWYRQSLGQGLEFLIYFQGNSAPDKSGLPSDRFSAERTGGSVSTLTIQRTQQEDSAVYLCASSSGWTSNEQYFGPGTRLTVT.

This clonotype was observed many times. The chain uses TRBV20-1 and TRBJ1-4; no definite D call. The CDR3 is made up of 12 amino acids. Per the germline V gene, CDR1 is DFQATT and CDR2 is SNEGSKA (reference sequence). V lost 3 bases to trimming and J lost 7 bases, with 9 bases between them. The CDR3: CSASWQSEKLFF. The CDR3, as DNA: TGCAGTGCTAGCTGGCAGAGTGAAAAACTGTTTTTT.

This clonotype was recorded a few times. This chain uses TRBV5-1 with TRBJ2-3, with unresolved D. The CDR3 contains 15 residues. Trimming took off 2 bases at V and 4 bases at J, with 14 bases between the two ends. The germline gives CDR1 SGHRS, CDR2 YFSETQ. The CDR3 region has the DNA TGCGCCAGCAGCTTCGGGTTACCTGGGGCAGATACGCAGTATTTT. Its translation: CASSFGLPGADTQYF.

This clonotype occurred many times. The chain joins TRBV30 to TRBJ2-3; 11 bases are shared with TRBD2. The V and J ends lost 4 bases and 2 bases, in that order; junction bases with no gene match: 8. This CDR3 region has 16 residues. Germline assignment: CDR1 GTSNPN and CDR2 SVGIG (reference sequence). CDR3 residues: CAWTTRLAGYTDTQYF. The CDR3 DNA sequence: TGTGCCTGGACCACTCGACTAGCGGGATACACAGATACGCAGTATTTT.

In its sample, this clonotype was seen many times. The chain links TRBV10-3 to TRBJ1-2, with a weak D call TRBD1 (5 bases). Germline CDR1 ENHRY, CDR2 SYGVKD. Trimming removed 4 bases from V and 1 base from J, with 13 bases in between. This CDR3 spans 15 amino acids. The CDR3 spells CAISVGLRDNYGYTF. DNA of the CDR3: TGTGCCATCAGTGTTGGCCTCAGGGATAACTATGGCTACACCTTC.

This chain links TRBV7-2 with TRBJ2-1, with 12 bases that match TRBD2. Trimming removed 5 bases from V and 4 bases from J; junction bases left unmatched: 9. In germline, CDR1 is SGHTA, CDR2 FQGNSA. CDR3 size: 17 residues. In nucleotides, the CDR3 is TGTGCCAGCAGCCGACTTCCTAGCGGGAGGGGATACAATGAGCAGTTCTTC. Translation gives CASSRLPSGRGYNEQFF. The full variable domain, completed using reference TRBV7-2 and TRBJ2-1, is GAGVSQSPSNKVTEKGKDVELRCDPISGHTALYWYRQSLGQGLEFLIYFQGNSAPDKSGLPSDRFSAERTGGSVSTLTIQRTQQEDSAVYLCASSRLPSGRGYNEQFFGPGTRLTVL.

This clonotype was seen a handful of times. A junction end diverges from the germline sequence, so it may reflect a read error. This chain joins TRBV20-1 and TRBJ2-1; 7 bases fit TRBD2. This CDR3 has 11 amino acids. Per germline, CDR1 DFQATT and CDR2 SNEGSKA (reference sequence). Here the CDR3 DNA reads TGCAGTGCTAGTCGGAGTGGGGGGGTTATCTTC. Its translation: CSASRSGGVIF.

This clonotype was detected ten times or more. The V and J genes are TRBV6-5 and TRBJ1-3; D unresolved. V was cut by 5 bases and J by 4 bases, with 6 bases left in between. The CDR3 is 12 amino acids. Germline V gene sequence: CDR1 MNHEY, CDR2 SVGAGI. Here the CDR3 reads CASSKQGNTIYF. In DNA, the CDR3 is TGTGCCAGCAGTAAACAGGGAAACACCATATATTTT.

This clonotype was observed many times. The V and J genes are TRBV7-9 and TRBJ2-1, with D perhaps given as TRBD1 or TRBD2 (5 bases each). Germline V gene sequence: CDR1 SEHNR, CDR2 FQNEAQ (reference sequence). The CDR3 totals 15 residues. V lost 8 bases, J lost 2 bases, and 16 bases lay in between. The CDR3 DNA follows: TGTGCCAGCGGGGGTTCAGGGTCGCCCTACAATGAGCAGTTCTTC. As protein: CASGGSGSPYNEQFF.

The chain uses TRBV12-3 or TRBV12-4 and TRBJ2-1, with 7 bases fitting TRBD2. J lost 2 bases, V lost 5 bases, and 3 bases had no gene match. The CDR3 has 14 amino acids. The CDR3 region is CASSPRGAYNEQFF. CDR3 DNA sequence: TGTGCCAGCAGTCCCCGGGGGGCCTACAATGAGCAGTTCTTC.

The chain employs TRBV7-6 and TRBJ2-3; TRBD2 aligns across 8 bases. This CDR3 comprises 15 residues. Losses at the gene ends were 4 bases for V and 1 base for J; bases not matched to a gene: 4. Germline-derived CDR1 and CDR2 are SGHVS and FNYEAQ. The CDR3 DNA reads as TGTGCCAGCAGCTCGCGAGCGGGAGGCACAGATACGCAGTATTTT. It encodes CASSSRAGGTDTQYF.

This clonotype has just a few counts. This sequence joins TRBV5-1 and TRBJ2-1; possible D gene TRBD2, 5 bases. CDR3 size: 15 residues. Deletions cut 2 bases from V and 9 bases from J, with 18 bases between. Germline V gene data show CDR1 as SGHRS and CDR2 as YFSETQ. The CDR3 sequence: CASSFLTRIRSEQFF. CDR3 nucleotide sequence: TGCGCCAGCAGCTTCCTTACTAGGATCCGGAGTGAGCAGTTCTTC. Variable domain in full (rest from reference TRBV5-1 and TRBJ2-1): KAGVTQTPRYLIKTRGQQVTLSCSPISGHRSVSWYQQTPGQGLQFLFEYFSETQRNKGNFPGRFSGRQFSNSRSEMNVSTLELGDSALYLCASSFLTRIRSEQFFGPGTRLTVL.